The T cell receptor beta chain under discussion was sequenced for a study of cytomegalovirus exposure and HLA in healthy donors. Findings and caveats of the study: V- and J-gene trimming of TCR beta was linked (in a later analysis) to a missense DCLRE1C variant.

The primer mix had 60 Vbeta and 13 Jbeta primers. The authors' processing: In a later analysis, 75 million to 85 million unique TCR beta chains included roughly 11 million shared by two or more donors. Profiling relied on immunoSEQ multiplex PCR, and the TCRdb table lists in-frame clones only, not all of them. From that table come the V and J calls and clone size; the DNA was used to work out D and trimming. The repertoire holds roughly 44,000 clones, with about 85% as singletons. Per the germline V gene, CDR1 is MNHEY and CDR2 is SMNVEV (reference sequence). V gave up 2 bases and J gave up 5 bases, with 10 bases separating them. The CDR3 totals 13 residues. A word on this clone: Its antigen remains unknown.

The receptor was derived from a man in his forties or fifties in good health and CMV-seronegative. Sequencing was done on a sample of PBMCs. V is TRBV27 and J is TRBJ2-7; possibly TRBD2 for D (5 bases). For the CDR3, the DNA is TGTGCCAGCAGTTTAGCGGGTCGGGACGAGCAGTACTTC. Residues: CASSLAGRDEQYF.